Here is one T cell receptor beta chain with its context. The table came from immunoSEQ multiplex PCR; TCRdb's copy has only in-frame clones and leaves some out. The sample lists about 40,000 clones; 92% were seen once. With 1 base clipped from V and 5 bases from J, the junction kept 7 bases outside the gene matches. CDR3 length: 15 residues. Per the germline V gene, CDR1 is SGHVS and CDR2 is FNYEAQ. This record belongs to a study of T cell changes during pregnancy in multiple sclerosis. The chain couples TRBV7-6 to TRBJ2-5, with 7 bases fitting TRBD2. The sequences come from CD4+ T cells from peripheral blood mononuclear cells, collected before pregnancy. The origin of this receptor is a female donor with multiple sclerosis, enrolled in a pregnancy study. The CDR3 is CASSLGKGGPETQYF. CDR3 DNA: TGTGCCAGCAGCTTAGGCAAGGGAGGGCCCGAGACCCAGTACTTC.